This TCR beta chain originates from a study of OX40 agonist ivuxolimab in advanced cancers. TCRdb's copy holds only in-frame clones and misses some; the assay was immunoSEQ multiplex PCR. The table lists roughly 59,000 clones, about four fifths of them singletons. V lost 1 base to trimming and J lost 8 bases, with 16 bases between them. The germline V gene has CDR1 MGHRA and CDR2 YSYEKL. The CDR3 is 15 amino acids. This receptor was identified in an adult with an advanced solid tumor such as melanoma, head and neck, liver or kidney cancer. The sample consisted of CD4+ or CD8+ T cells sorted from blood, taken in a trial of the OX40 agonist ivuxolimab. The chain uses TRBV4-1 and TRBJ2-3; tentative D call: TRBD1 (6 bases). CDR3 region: CASSQVGTGKSTQYF. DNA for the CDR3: TGCGCCAGCAGCCAAGTTGGAACAGGGAAGAGTACGCAGTATTTT.